The 8 T cell receptor beta chains listed next were all sequenced from one sample in a study of cytotoxic CD8 clonotypes in ibrutinib-treated CLL. The repertoire was sequenced with immunoSEQ multiplex PCR; TCRdb's copy has only in-frame clones and lacks some. Among under 40,000 clones, approximately 45% were seen once, and the ten largest hold around 18%. Sequencing used PBMCs, obtained before ibrutinib treatment. The receptors were gathered from a human donor with chronic lymphocytic leukemia.

This clone has just a few counts. This chain uses TRBV7-8 with TRBJ2-1; 7 nucleotides line up with TRBD1. This CDR3 has 13 residues. Germline lookup yields CDR1 SGHVS and CDR2 FQNEAQ. V trimming: 5 bases; J trimming: 4 bases; junction bases outside the gene matches: 2. The CDR3 region has the DNA TGTGCCAGCAGCGGGACAGATTACAATGAGCAGTTCTTC. This sequence encodes CASSGTDYNEQFF.

The chain is built from TRBV4-2 and TRBJ2-2; 10 bases are shared with TRBD2. There are 16 residues in the CDR3. With 0 bases clipped from V and 16 bases from J, the junction kept 14 bases outside the gene matches. Germline V gene lookup returns CDR1 LGHNA and CDR2 YNFKEQ. The CDR3 DNA reads TGTGCCAGCAGCCAAGAATATCTAGCGGGGGCCGGACCGCGGTTTTTT. It is translated as CASSQEYLAGAGPRFF.

The rearrangement links TRBV6-1 to TRBJ1-2, with D possibly matching TRBD1 (5 bases). V was cut by 0 bases and J by 8 bases, with 13 bases left in between. Germline assignment: CDR1 MNHNS and CDR2 SASEGT. The CDR3 sequence is 14 residues long. The CDR3 loop is CASSEATGGGGYTF. CDR3 nucleotides: TGTGCCAGCAGTGAAGCCACAGGAGGCGGAGGCTACACCTTC.

Here the CDR3 reads CASSALGISSPLHF. DNA for the CDR3: TGTGCCAGCAGTGCATTGGGAATAAGTTCACCCCTCCACTTT. The chain combines TRBV27 with TRBJ1-6, with D unclear. Trimming removed 5 bases from V and 9 bases from J, with 14 bases in between. CDR1 MNHEY and CDR2 SMNVEV come from the germline V gene (reference sequence). The length of the CDR3 is 14 residues.

By sample share, this clone is medium-sized (0.01 to 0.1%). The V call is TRBV21-1, the J call TRBJ2-7; the table calls TRBD1, which could not be checked here. TRBV21-1 is a listed pseudogene. The CDR3 is 14 residues long. The CDR3 loop is CASSKGGSKYEQYF. The CDR3 nucleotides read TGTGCCAGCAGCAAAGGGGGCAGTAAGTACGAGCAGTACTTC.

The chain has TRBV4-1 and TRBJ1-1, with TRBD1 matching over 10 bases. The CDR3 has 18 amino acids. Germline V gives CDR1 MGHRA, CDR2 YSYEKL. J gave up 0 bases and V 4 bases, and 11 bases lay outside the gene matches. CDR3 region: CASSLDRGRLTVNTEAFF. DNA for the CDR3: TGCGCCAGCAGCCTTGACAGGGGGCGCCTGACGGTGAACACTGAAGCTTTCTTT.

The chain uses TRBV5-4 and TRBJ1-4; 12 bases agree with TRBD1. Germline V gene sequence: CDR1 SGHNT, CDR2 YYREEE (reference sequence). V was clipped by 3 bases and J by 7 bases; unmatched bases: 7. This CDR3 is built from 16 residues. DNA of the CDR3: TGTGCCAGCAGCTCCGGGACAGGGGGCGCGGCTGAAAAACTGTTTTTT. Translation: CASSSGTGGAAEKLFF.

This clone is labeled as hyperexpanded (1% or more). The CDR3 region has the DNA TGTGCCAGCAGCCCCGGGAGGGGGTCTCGCGAGCAGTACTTC. This translates into CASSPGRGSREQYF. This chain connects TRBV5-6 to TRBJ2-7; 8 positions match TRBD2. J lost 6 bases, V lost 4 bases, and 9 bases had no gene match. From germline, CDR1 is SGHDT and CDR2 YYEEEE. The CDR3 sequence is 14 residues long.